Below are 20 T cell receptor beta chains sequenced from a single sample in a study of CXCR3-negative and CXCR3-positive naive CD8 T cells. Their antigens are not known. UMI-labeled 5' RACE yielded the TRB cDNA libraries. From the 5' RACE reads, TCRdb lists one entry per CDR3 protein and no DNA. Here the sample table reports 150,000 or so distinct CDR3 sequences. Study-level findings and limits: A higher hydrophobicity marked the TRB CDR3s of CXCR3-positive naive cells versus CXCR3-negative naive cells.

The sequenced sample was naive CXCR3+ CD8+ T cells from blood. Described subset: CD45RO-CCR7+CD27+CD95- naive CD8+ T cells expressing CXCR3 (TNR3+). These receptors all stem from a human donor in good health. Some clones in this sample may be carry-over from other donors' samples.

The chain has TRBV29-1 and TRBJ2-7. Germline assignment: CDR1 SQVTM and CDR2 ANQGSEA. CDR3 length equals 12 residues. The CDR3 protein is CSVKDNSYEQYF.

V and J are TRBV29-1 and TRBJ1-2; no DNA is available, so the TRBD1 call from TCRdb remains unchecked. The CDR3 consists of 13 residues. Germline-derived CDR1 and CDR2 are SQVTM and ANQGSEA. The CDR3 is CSVDDRVGAGYTF.

This chain joins TRBV29-1 and TRBJ2-2; checking the TCRdb D call of TRBD1 is not possible without DNA. The CDR3 sequence is 12 residues long. Germline values: CDR1 SQVTM, CDR2 ANQGSEA. CDR3 amino acids: CSVTGNTGELFF.

J is TRBJ2-7 and V is TRBV9; TCRdb picks TRBD1, but there is no DNA to check that call. The CDR3 extends over 13 amino acids. The germline CDR1 and CDR2 sequences are SGDLS and YYNGEE. The CDR3 sequence: CASSEAGRQEQYF.

The chain has TRBV12-3 or TRBV12-4 and TRBJ2-3; TCRdb designates TRBD1, a call that cannot be tested without DNA. This CDR3 contains 13 residues. CDR3 residues: CASSLRQGDTQYF.

This chain uses TRBV28 with TRBJ2-1; TCRdb selects TRBD2, and the lack of DNA leaves this call unchecked. CDR3 length: 16 residues. Germline CDR1 is MDHEN and CDR2 is SYDVKM. Here the CDR3 reads CASSWSLADVYNEQFF. The variable domain in full, completed from reference TRBV28 and TRBJ2-1, reads DVKVTQSSRYLVKRTGEKVFLECVQDMDHENMFWYRQDPGLGLRLIYFSYDVKMKEKGDIPEGYSVSREKKERFSLILESASTNQTSMYLCASSWSLADVYNEQFFGPGTRLTVL.

The chain recombines TRBV7-2 with TRBJ2-7. The CDR3 is made up of 12 amino acids. The germline gives CDR1 SGHTA, CDR2 FQGNSA. CDR3 sequence: CASSPREDEQYF.

V usage is TRBV29-1 and J usage is TRBJ2-3; TCRdb picks TRBD2, but there is no DNA to check that call. The CDR3 consists of 12 residues. Germline values: CDR1 SQVTM, CDR2 ANQGSEA. This chain's CDR3 is CSVLVPTDTQYF.

The CDR3 sequence is CASTLGGGFEQYF. This chain joins TRBV5-6 and TRBJ2-7; the D gene TCRdb calls, TRBD2, cannot be checked with no DNA. From germline, CDR1 is SGHDT and CDR2 YYEEEE. The CDR3 spans 13 residues.

The rearrangement uses TRBV7-9 and TRBJ1-1; TCRdb selects TRBD1, and the lack of DNA leaves this call unchecked. The CDR3 is 14 amino acids. Germline loops: CDR1 SEHNR, CDR2 FQNEAQ (reference sequence). CDR3 protein: CASSLETGDTEAFF. Variable domain in full (rest from reference TRBV7-9 and TRBJ1-1): DTGVSQNPRHKITKRGQNVTFRCDPISEHNRLYWYRQTLGQGPEFLTYFQNEAQLEKSRLLSDRFSAERPKGSFSTLEIQRTEQGDSAMYLCASSLETGDTEAFFGQGTRLTVV.

V is TRBV7-3 and J is TRBJ1-1; no DNA is available, so the TRBD1 call from TCRdb remains unchecked. Germline CDR1 SGHTA, CDR2 FQGTGA. The CDR3 loop spans 13 amino acids. Here the CDR3 reads CASSSQGNTEAFF.

The chain combines TRBV29-1 with TRBJ2-4; there is no DNA to check the TCRdb D call of TRBD1. The CDR3 sequence is 15 residues long. Germline V lookup: CDR1 SQVTM, CDR2 ANQGSEA. CDR3 residues: CSVAGTGGFPDIQYF.

The rearrangement joins TRBV29-1 to TRBJ1-2. Germline loops: CDR1 SQVTM, CDR2 ANQGSEA. This CDR3 has 11 amino acids. The CDR3 protein is CSVEYLYGYTF.

The chain is built from TRBV6-5 and TRBJ2-2; no DNA is available, so the TRBD1 call from TCRdb remains unchecked. The CDR3 spans 16 residues. Per germline, CDR1 MNHEY and CDR2 SVGAGI. CDR3 loop: CASSYSGTGRTGELFF.

The CDR3 loop reads CSVETSYEQYF. The rearrangement uses TRBV29-1 and TRBJ2-7. The CDR3 has 11 amino acids. Germline V gives CDR1 SQVTM, CDR2 ANQGSEA.

The chain joins TRBV7-6 to TRBJ1-4. The CDR3 sequence is 17 residues long. Germline values: CDR1 SGHVS, CDR2 FNYEAQ. The CDR3 loop is CASSPLEQGPEGEKLFF.

V usage is TRBV28 and J usage is TRBJ2-1; TCRdb designates TRBD2, a call that cannot be tested without DNA. Germline assignment: CDR1 MDHEN and CDR2 SYDVKM. The CDR3 is made up of 16 amino acids. CDR3 in amino acids: CASSHLTSGYYNEQFF.

The CDR3: CASRPFGGSNQPQHF. The V and J genes are TRBV19 and TRBJ1-5; the TRBD1 assignment by TCRdb is unverifiable without DNA. This CDR3 has 15 amino acids. Germline CDR1 is LNHDA and CDR2 is SQIVND (reference sequence).

The chain combines TRBV29-1 with TRBJ1-1; TCRdb calls TRBD1, which cannot be checked without DNA. The germline V gene encodes CDR1 SQVTM and CDR2 ANQGSEA. The CDR3 is made up of 12 amino acids. The CDR3 reads CSVRQLDTEAFF.

The CDR3 protein is CASSWAGQRYEQYF. This sequence joins TRBV6-2 or TRBV6-3 and TRBJ2-7; as DNA is missing, the TRBD1 call by TCRdb cannot be tested. This CDR3 is 14 amino acids long. CDR1 and CDR2 from the germline V gene are MNHEY and SVGEGT.